Below are 21 T cell receptor beta chains sequenced from a single sample in a study of cytomegalovirus exposure and HLA in healthy donors. Use of 60 Vbeta and 13 Jbeta primers characterized the PCR. Assay: immunoSEQ multiplex PCR; the TCRdb copy retains only in-frame clones and omits some. The sample includes over 95,000 clones, 60% to 85% seen only once; the top ten take roughly 2.5%. Sequencing input: PBMCs. These receptors originate from a female donor in good health and CMV-seronegative.

The rearrangement links TRBV19 to TRBJ1-5; D is possibly TRBD1 (5 bases). Trimming stripped 3 bases from V and 3 bases from J, with 21 bases between. Germline V CDR1 and CDR2: LNHDA, SQIVND (reference sequence). The CDR3 is 18 amino acids. CDR3 sequence: CASSISPWVSGNNQPQHF. The CDR3, as DNA: TGTGCCAGTAGTATCAGCCCCTGGGTATCAGGGAACAATCAGCCCCAGCATTTT. Combining the CDR3 with reference TRBV19 and TRBJ1-5 gives the whole variable domain DGGITQSPKYLFRKEGQNVTLSCEQNLNHDAMYWYRQDPGQGLRLIYYSQIVNDFQKGDIAEGYSVSREKKESFPLTVTSAQKNPTAFYLCASSISPWVSGNNQPQHFGDGTRLSIL.

This chain connects TRBV5-6 to TRBJ1-6; D unresolved. The CDR3 covers 13 residues. Between the trimmed V and J ends, which lost 4 bases and 16 bases, there was a span of 18 bases. CDR1 and CDR2 from the germline V gene are SGHDT and YYEEEE. The CDR3 is CASSRIDPGRLHF. In nucleotides, the CDR3 is TGTGCCAGCAGCCGAATCGATCCGGGTCGACTCCACTTT.

This rearrangement joins TRBV5-8 to TRBJ2-3, with 14 bases matching TRBD2. This CDR3 region has 16 residues. V was clipped by 4 bases and J by 1 base; unmatched bases: 2. Germline-derived CDR1 and CDR2 are SGHTS and YDEGEE. The CDR3 sequence: CASSPGLAGGTDTQYF. DNA of the CDR3: TGTGCCAGCAGCCCGGGACTAGCGGGGGGCACAGATACGCAGTATTTT.

V is TRBV2 and J is TRBJ2-7; 7 nucleotides line up with TRBD2. Unmatched junction bases numbered 5, after V lost 5 bases and J lost 1 base. This CDR3 is 14 amino acids long. CDR1 and CDR2 (germline): SNHLY, FYNNEI. This CDR3 reads CASSPGRGSYEQYF. DNA for the CDR3: TGTGCCAGCAGTCCGGGGAGGGGTTCCTACGAGCAGTACTTC.

The chain recombines TRBV5-6 with TRBJ1-1, with D possibly matching TRBD1 (6 bases). Per the germline V gene, CDR1 is SGHDT and CDR2 is YYEEEE. The CDR3 spans 19 residues. The V end lost 1 base, the J end lost 5 bases, and 27 bases lay between the germline ends. The CDR3 region is CASSLRGGRRLPVPTEAFF. CDR3 bases: TGTGCCAGCAGCTTGCGGGGGGGGCGCCGACTCCCCGTCCCGACTGAAGCTTTCTTT.

The genes are TRBV5-4 and TRBJ1-1, with D perhaps matching TRBD1 (6 bases). The CDR3 totals 13 residues. Germline V CDR1 and CDR2: SGHNT, YYREEE (reference sequence). V was cut by 5 bases and J by 1 base, with 9 bases left in between. CDR3: CASSPGQNTEAFF. The CDR3 coding sequence is TGTGCCAGCAGTCCGGGACAGAACACTGAAGCTTTCTTT. Based on the CDR3 plus reference TRBV5-4 and TRBJ1-1, the full variable domain is ETGVTQSPTHLIKTRGQQVTLRCSSQSGHNTVSWYQQALGQGPQFIFQYYREEENGRGNFPPRFSGLQFPNYSSELNVNALELDDSALYLCASSPGQNTEAFFGQGTRLTVV.

This clone has more than one count but fewer than ten. V and J are TRBV10-3 and TRBJ1-5; D is perhaps TRBD1 (6 bases). Per germline, CDR1 ENHRY and CDR2 SYGVKD. CDR3 size: 13 residues. Trimming pared 6 bases from V and 5 bases from J, leaving 11 bases between. The CDR3 region is CAISSQGDQPQHF. The CDR3 DNA reads TGTGCCATCAGCTCACAGGGAGATCAGCCCCAGCATTTT.

This clone was observed a few times. This CDR3 is also generated by other DNA sequences in the sample. The gene calls are TRBV30 and TRBJ1-1, with a tentative D call TRBD1 (6 bases). Germline V gene data show CDR1 as GTSNPN and CDR2 as SVGIG (reference sequence). V was clipped by 3 bases and J by 0 bases, with 11 bases between them. The CDR3 contains 14 residues. CDR3 coding DNA: TGTGCCTGGAGGGGGTCAGGGGTGAACACTGAAGCTTTCTTT. Its protein product is CAWRGSGVNTEAFF.

CDR3 sequence reads: CASSEKTGGYTEAFF. The CDR3 bases are TGCGCCAGCAGCGAAAAGACAGGGGGATACACTGAAGCTTTCTTT. The gene calls are TRBV10-2 and TRBJ1-1, with 9 bases identical to TRBD1. V lost 6 bases and J lost 3; bases outside the gene matches: 8. Germline assignment: CDR1 WSHSY and CDR2 SAAADI. The CDR3 loop spans 15 amino acids.

V is TRBV7-6 and J is TRBJ2-1; 10 nucleotides align to TRBD1. The length of the CDR3 is 14 residues. CDR1 and CDR2 from the germline V gene are SGHVS and FNYEAQ. The ends lost 8 bases at V and 6 bases at J; junction bases unmatched: 7. DNA for the CDR3: TGTGCCAGCTTTTCCGGGACAGGGGTCAATGAGCAGTTCTTC. It translates to CASFSGTGVNEQFF.

This clone was observed a handful of times. The chain combines TRBV5-4 with TRBJ1-1; 7 bases fit TRBD1. The trim removed 6 bases at V and 7 bases at J, leaving 12 bases unmatched. This CDR3 is built from 14 residues. CDR1 and CDR2 from the germline V gene are SGHNT and YYREEE (reference sequence). This chain's CDR3 is CASTLDRARDEAFF. CDR3 in DNA: TGTGCCAGCACCCTAGACAGGGCCCGGGATGAAGCTTTCTTT.

This chain links TRBV7-9 with TRBJ2-1, with 12 nucleotides matching TRBD2. This CDR3 region has 18 residues. The ends lost 3 bases at V and 6 bases at J; junction bases unmatched: 12. The V gene's germline CDR1 is SEHNR and CDR2 FQNEAQ (reference sequence). The CDR3 protein is CASSFPASGGAPTNEQFF. CDR3 in DNA: TGTGCCAGCAGCTTTCCGGCTAGCGGGGGGGCCCCGACCAATGAGCAGTTCTTC.

The gene calls are TRBV2 and TRBJ2-5; 11 bases agree with TRBD2. The length of the CDR3 is 16 residues. CDR1 is SNHLY and CDR2 is FYNNEI in the germline V gene. V lost 2 bases, J lost 6 bases, and 8 bases stayed unmatched. DNA for the CDR3: TGTGCCAGCAGTGAAAGGGTAGCGGGGGGGCGGCAGACCCAGTACTTC. Translating gives CASSERVAGGRQTQYF.

This clone occurred once. This chain connects TRBV19 to TRBJ2-5, with 8 bases lining up with TRBD2. CDR1 LNHDA and CDR2 SQIVND come from the germline V gene (reference sequence). The CDR3 covers 13 residues. V lost 4 bases, J lost 5 bases, and 3 bases stayed unmatched. CDR3 sequence: CASSNGGGETQYF. The CDR3 nucleotides read TGTGCCAGTAGTAATGGCGGGGGGGAGACCCAGTACTTC.

This clone was picked up one time. J is TRBJ1-4 and V is TRBV5-1, with D unclear. The CDR3 has 14 amino acids. The V gene's germline CDR1 is SGHRS and CDR2 YFSETQ. Deletions cut 0 bases from V and 8 bases from J, with 11 bases between. The CDR3 DNA reads as TGCGCCAGCAGCTTGGGAGGGATTGGGGAAAAACTGTTTTTT. Translated, it gives CASSLGGIGEKLFF.

The chain couples TRBV7-8 to TRBJ2-3; TRBD2 agrees at 8 bases. Trimming at V came to 0 bases and at J to 2 bases, leaving 7 bases not matched to a gene. This CDR3 region has 17 residues. CDR1 SGHVS and CDR2 FQNEAQ come from the germline V gene. CDR3 bases: TGTGCCAGCAGCTTAGCGCTTAGCGGGGAACTCACAGATACGCAGTATTTT. It is translated as CASSLALSGELTDTQYF.

This clone was counted only a few times. V gene TRBV4-1 combines with J gene TRBJ2-7; TRBD2 might be the D (5 bases). CDR1 is MGHRA, CDR2 YSYEKL, per germline. The CDR3 is 16 amino acids. Trimming stripped 0 bases from V and 2 bases from J, with 14 bases between. The DNA for the CDR3 is TGCGCCAGCAGCCAAGAGTCAAGTCTCGGGACCTACGAGCAGTACTTC. Translated, it gives CASSQESSLGTYEQYF.

The V and J genes are TRBV11-2 and TRBJ1-2; 10 nucleotides align to TRBD1. CDR1 is SGHAT and CDR2 is FQNNGV in the germline V gene. Unmatched junction bases numbered 9, after V lost 8 bases and J lost 0 bases. CDR3 size: 16 residues. In DNA form, the CDR3 reads TGTGCCAGCGCACCGGGACAGGGGAATCCTAACTATGGCTACACCTTC. It yields the protein CASAPGQGNPNYGYTF.

The chain couples TRBV29-1 to TRBJ1-2; 7 bases align to TRBD1. CDR3 length equals 13 residues. Germline CDR1 reads SQVTM; CDR2 reads ANQGSEA. Trimming at V came to 4 bases and at J to 4 bases, leaving 6 bases not matched to a gene. This chain's CDR3 is CSVGEGGSYGYTF. The CDR3 DNA sequence: TGCAGCGTTGGGGAAGGGGGCTCCTATGGCTACACCTTC.

The CDR3 DNA is TGCGCCAGCAGCGTCTATAGAGTCAATGAGCAGTTCTTC. Translation: CASSVYRVNEQFF. The chain has TRBV4-3 and TRBJ2-1; D is uncertain. The CDR3 contains 13 residues. Germline CDR1 LGHNA, CDR2 YSLEER. Trimming removed 5 bases at V and 6 bases at J, with 11 bases between.

Concerning this clone: Germline is not matched at one junction end, which may reflect a read error. The chain combines TRBV6-1 with TRBJ2-5; 7 bases are shared with TRBD2. The CDR3 covers 14 residues. CDR1 and CDR2 from the germline V gene are MNHNS and SASEGT. The CDR3 region has the DNA TGTGCCAGCAGTTCAGACCGGGACTACAGCACCCGGTACTTC. Its protein product is CASSSDRDYSTRYF.